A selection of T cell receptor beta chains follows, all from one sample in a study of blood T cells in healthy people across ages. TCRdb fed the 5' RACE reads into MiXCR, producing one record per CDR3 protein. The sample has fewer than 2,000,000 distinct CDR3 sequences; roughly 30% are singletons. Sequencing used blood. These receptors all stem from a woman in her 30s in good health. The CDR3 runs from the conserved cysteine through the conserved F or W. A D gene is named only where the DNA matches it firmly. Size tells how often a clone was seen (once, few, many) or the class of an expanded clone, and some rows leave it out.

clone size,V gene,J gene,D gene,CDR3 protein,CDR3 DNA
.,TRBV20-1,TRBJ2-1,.,CSARDLRGQEPTNEQFF,TGCAGTGCTAGAGATCTACGGGGCCAGGAACCTACGAATGAGCAGTTCTTC
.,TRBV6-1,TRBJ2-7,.,CDSSERTLEAYEQYF,TGTGACAGCAGTGAAAGGACACTGGAGGCCTACGAGCAGTACTTC
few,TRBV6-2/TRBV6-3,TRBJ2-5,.,CASSTLQETQYF,TGTGCCAGCAGCACCCTCCAAGAGACCCAGTACTTC
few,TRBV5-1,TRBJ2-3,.,CASSFNGETPDTQYF,TGCGCCAGCAGCTTCAACGGGGAGACGCCAGATACGCAGTATTTT
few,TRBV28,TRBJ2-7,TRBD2,CASIPTSGGFYEQYF,TGTGCCAGCATACCGACTAGCGGGGGATTCTACGAGCAGTACTTC
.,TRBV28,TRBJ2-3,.,CASSFVGSGADTQYF,TGTGCCAGCAGTTTTGTCGGGAGTGGGGCAGATACGCAGTATTTT
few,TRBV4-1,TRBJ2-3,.,CASSQAERTQYF,TGCGCCAGCAGCCAGGCGGAGAGGACGCAGTATTTT
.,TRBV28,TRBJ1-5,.,CASSLGGYANQPQHF,TGTGCCAGCAGTTTAGGGGGGTACGCTAATCAGCCCCAGCATTTT
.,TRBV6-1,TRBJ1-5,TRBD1,CASRQGASGNQPQHF,TGTGCCAGCAGACAGGGGGCAAGTGGCAATCAGCCCCAGCATTTT
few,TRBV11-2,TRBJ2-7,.,CASSPPAAEQYF,TGTGCCAGCAGCCCCCCGGCAGCCGAGCAGTACTTC